This T cell receptor (beta chain) was sequenced for a study of cytomegalovirus exposure and HLA in healthy donors (dated by TCRdb to the late 2010s). For context, the study as a whole: According to an earlier analysis of 450 to 650 of the donors, about 180 million T cells yielded roughly 100 million unique TCR beta sequences and around 280 Gb of sequence data. An early release that covered 640 HLA-typed donors contained about 290 gigabases of sequencing data and some 87 million unique TCR sequences. Among the roughly 370 genotyped donors, around 81% belonged to the genetic ancestry cluster associated with self-reported Caucasian donors. The aim of the study was to test whether cataloging public T cell receptors could identify signatures of past pathogen exposure. The study used immunosequencing to profile the T cell repertoires of about 670 subjects and linked those repertoires to cytomegalovirus serostatus. Besides the first cohort of under 700 subjects, a separate validation cohort made up of over 100 different subjects was used. The study combined high-throughput TCR immunosequencing, statistical association of individual TCRs with disease status, and machine learning to predict cytomegalovirus infection status. In a later analysis, previously published TCR beta repertoires from 666 donors were re-analyzed and high-resolution HLA genotyping was added so that TCR occurrence patterns could be studied. Rather than drawing on any new phenotypic data, the later analysis identified candidate immune exposures from TCR beta sequences and the way those sequences occurred across donors. To decide whether each TCR beta V gene segment behaved as functional or pseudogenic, an earlier analysis of some 540 of the donors relied on high-throughput TCR beta sequencing. Donor age, sex, ethnicity and CMV serostatus were collected together with the repertoire data. A later genetic analysis used genome-wide SNP genotypes for about three fifths of the roughly 700 donors, treating that subset as a discovery cohort. All discovery cohort repertoires had been generated on a single sequencing platform. Class I and class II HLA loci were covered by the typing at four-digit resolution. Typing coverage varied by locus: about 620-640 donors for A, B, C, DRB1 and DQB1; approximately 500 for DQA1; about 570 for DPA1; 450 to 480 for DPB1. About five DR-DQ haplotypes were handled as single units for association and clustering, since linkage in the cohort was strong. Across some 400 genotyped donors of the cohort, an average of about 240,000 unique TCR beta nucleotide sequences per donor were sequenced, and roughly 17% of those sequences were non-productive. What the research found in general, with its limitations: While some public TCRs were present in many individuals, most TCR sequences turned up only very rarely across donors. The presence/absence analyses assumed that sequencing depth was roughly uniform across donors, and that assumption may not be true. In a later analysis, several top co-occurrence clusters were reported to appear linked to parvovirus B19, influenza, CMV and Epstein-Barr virus. Three of the identified cytomegalovirus-associated TCR beta chains were confirmed in vitro to be specific for cytomegalovirus antigens. In a later analysis, TCR association rates were found to vary across HLA loci, with the most associated TCRs seen for DRB1 alleles and the fewest for HLA-C alleles. The cohort was sequenced for TCR beta chains only, and without alpha or paired-chain data the features that could be detected were limited. When HLA alleles, especially DR and DQ, strongly co-occurred, TCR associations were difficult to assign to individual alleles. In an earlier analysis of 450 to 750 of the donors, most TCR beta V segments appeared in productive rearrangements about 87% or about 30% of the time, broadly matching IMGT annotations. A later analysis found that HLA-associated TCR beta chains were more clonally expanded and had lower generation probabilities than equally common non-associated chains. Because counts were too low, approximately 18 rarely observed V segments, including chromosome 9 orphons, were excluded from the earlier analysis of 587 of the donors. CMV serostatus was the only immune exposure information available for the cohort. A cluster of highly shared sequence variants was judged likely to be a technical artifact of the sequencing pipeline. A later analysis found that most CMV-associated TCR beta chains appeared HLA-restricted, with HLA associations seemingly driven largely by CMV exposure. A later genetic analysis reported fewer N-insertions in productive TCRs among donors in an Asian-associated ancestry cluster than the roughly 620-donor mean. The study gave a list of under 200 TCR beta chains associated with cytomegalovirus. In a later genetic analysis, a missense DCLRE1C variant was associated with V-gene and J-gene trimming of TCR beta chains, and the association was replicated in an independent cohort. The authors suggested that the approach could potentially be generalized to other disease states and immunological phenotypes. The classifier was reported to diagnose cytomegalovirus status with high specificity and sensitivity in both the original cohort and the validation cohort. Because HLA typing was unavailable for some donors at each locus, only the typed subset was used in association tests. A later analysis associated about 17,000 TCR beta sequences with specific HLA alleles at a false discovery rate of 0.05. Correlated functional status among segregating V segments might reflect linkage disequilibrium, but an unknown experimental factor could not be ruled out. The 87-base-pair reads could not distinguish some IMGT-functional V segments, including TRBV6-2 and TRBV6-3, so those segments were excluded. A further reported finding was that TCR beta sequences accurately predicted the HLA-A and HLA-B alleles for most subjects in the first cohort.

For CDR1 and CDR2, the germline V gene lists MNHNS and SASEGT. The CDR3 sequence holds 14 residues, the cysteine and phenylalanine included. The DNA shown is the 42-base CDR3, in frame from base 1. Relative to germline, V is 2 bases shorter and J is 3 bases shorter, with 11 bases between their ends. In the case of this clone: What this receptor recognizes is not known. Base qualities are not provided; no much larger clone lies one nucleotide away.

The cohort consisted of 600 to 750 healthy bone marrow donors. At the time of sampling, every cohort member was nominally healthy, though immune exposures that went unrecorded were likely present. The donor was CMV seropositive and belonged to the group of 250 to 350 seropositive cohort members. A peripheral blood sample was collected from each donor, and TCR beta sequencing was performed on peripheral blood mononuclear cells. Genomic DNA was extracted from the blood cell samples with the Qiagen DNeasy Blood Extraction Kit. The library was built by means of the immunoSEQ multiplex PCR assay. For the multiplex PCR, a mixture combining 60 forward primers for TCR Vbeta segments and 13 reverse primers for TCR Jbeta segments was used. Amplification of the CDR3 region of rearranged TCR beta genes was performed with a multiplex PCR assay on genomic DNA. The amplified TCR beta libraries were sequenced on the Illumina HiSeq System as 87-base-pair reads. For the original study's pipeline: In a later analysis, approximately 74 million unique TCR beta chains were counted across the 650 to 700 repertoires, and about 10 million of these chains were shared by at least two donors. A nearest-neighbor algorithm error-corrected the raw reads and collapsed the reads into unique sequences, merging closely related sequences to remove PCR and sequencing errors. Alignment of CDR3 sequences to IMGT reference sequences was used to assign V, D and J gene segments. Each retained sequence needed at least a six-nucleotide match to both a V gene segment and a J gene segment. A rearrangement counted as productive if the CDR3 had no stop codons and remained in frame with V and J, and every other rearrangement counted as non-productive. Following IMGT convention, CDR3 was defined as the stretch from the second conserved V-encoded cysteine up to the conserved J-encoded phenylalanine. Sequences without an unambiguous match to a single V gene segment were excluded from the earlier analysis of over 500 of the donors. An earlier analysis of 587 of the donors classified V segments as functional when productive rearrangements were above 56.7% and as segregating when the standard deviation between donors was above 5%. To diagnose cytomegalovirus status from the catalog of TCR beta chain sequences, a statistical classification framework was built. In a later analysis, TCR nucleotide sequences were compared against IMGT/GENE-DB human TR gene sequences so that V and J genes could be assigned. A later analysis assigned CDR3 sequences and most-parsimonious VDJ recombination scenarios with the TCRdist pipeline. In a later analysis, every TCR beta chain was defined by the combination of its CDR3 amino acid sequence and its V-gene family, and reads without a unique V-gene family were dropped. In a later analysis, 450 to 600 highly shared, low-generation-probability nucleotide sequences were removed to address suspected cross-contamination and a sequencing artifact. For each public chain, a later analysis derived a clonal expansion index from normalized ranks of inferred template counts within each repertoire. In a later analysis, generation probabilities were computed using a VDJ recombination model fitted to out-of-frame rearrangements, and the results were checked against IGoR. In a later analysis, hypergeometric tests were used to score TCR-TCR, TCR-HLA and TCR-CMV co-occurrence, with a repertoire-size bias correction applied to TCR pairs. False discovery rates were estimated in a later analysis by permuting HLA or CMV assignments 20 times. In a later analysis, co-occurring TCRs were grouped using DBSCAN, with TCRdist sequence similarity added in when clustering inside HLA-allele-positive subsets. Repertoires with fewer than 30,000 or more than 120,000 public chains were left out of co-occurrence clustering, as were about 5 repertoires with anomalous nucleotide sharing. The clones in this table, taken by TCRdb from immuneACCESS, are in-frame only. Not every clone is retained; where verified, under half of the shortfall comes from an unresolved V gene, and the cause of the rest is unknown. Clonal size and the V and J genes are those of that table, whereas D and trimming came from the DNA. The sample yields 150,000 to 200,000 clones; about three quarters were counted once. The top ten clones comprise 6.5% to 8.5% of the sample.

The chain is made from TRBV6-1 and TRBJ2-7; no confident D gene assignment can be made. The material sequenced was PBMCs. This TCR came from a woman aged 40 to 49 in good health and CMV-seropositive. The encoded CDR3 is CASSEITSNYEQYF. Read as DNA, the sequence is TGTGCCAGCAGTGAAATCACGTCTAACTACGAGCAGTACTTC.